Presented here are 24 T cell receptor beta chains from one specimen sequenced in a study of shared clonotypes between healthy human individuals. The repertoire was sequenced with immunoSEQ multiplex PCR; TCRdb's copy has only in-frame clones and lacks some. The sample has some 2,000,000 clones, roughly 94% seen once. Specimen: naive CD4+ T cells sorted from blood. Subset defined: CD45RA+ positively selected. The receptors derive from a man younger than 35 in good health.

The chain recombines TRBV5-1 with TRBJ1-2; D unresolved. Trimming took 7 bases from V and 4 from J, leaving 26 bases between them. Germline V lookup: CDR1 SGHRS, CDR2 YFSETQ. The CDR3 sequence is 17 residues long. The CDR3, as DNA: TGCGCCAGCCGTCCGTCGCTTGCCATGAGGCACTTCTATGGCTACACCTTC. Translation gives CASRPSLAMRHFYGYTF. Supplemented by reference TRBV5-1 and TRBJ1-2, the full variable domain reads KAGVTQTPRYLIKTRGQQVTLSCSPISGHRSVSWYQQTPGQGLQFLFEYFSETQRNKGNFPGRFSGRQFSNSRSEMNVSTLELGDSALYLCASRPSLAMRHFYGYTFGSGTRLTVV.

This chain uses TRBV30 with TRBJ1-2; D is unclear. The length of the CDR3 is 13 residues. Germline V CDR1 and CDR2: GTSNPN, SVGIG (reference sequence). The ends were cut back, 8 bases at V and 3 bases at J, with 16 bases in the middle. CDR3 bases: TGTGCCGGTACCGGACCCATGGACTATGGCTACACCTTC. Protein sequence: CAGTGPMDYGYTF.

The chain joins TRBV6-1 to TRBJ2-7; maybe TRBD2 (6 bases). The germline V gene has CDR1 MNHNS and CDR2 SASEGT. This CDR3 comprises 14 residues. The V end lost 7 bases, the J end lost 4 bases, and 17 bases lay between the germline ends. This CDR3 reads CASKGTPGGYEQYF. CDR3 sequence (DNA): TGTGCCAGCAAGGGGACTCCCGGCGGGTACGAGCAGTACTTC.

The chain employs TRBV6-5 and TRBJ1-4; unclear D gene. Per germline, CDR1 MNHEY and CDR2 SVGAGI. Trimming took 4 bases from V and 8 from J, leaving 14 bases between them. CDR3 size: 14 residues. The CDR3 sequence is CASSSYLLKEKLFF. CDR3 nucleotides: TGTGCCAGCAGTTCCTACTTACTGAAGGAAAAACTGTTTTTT.

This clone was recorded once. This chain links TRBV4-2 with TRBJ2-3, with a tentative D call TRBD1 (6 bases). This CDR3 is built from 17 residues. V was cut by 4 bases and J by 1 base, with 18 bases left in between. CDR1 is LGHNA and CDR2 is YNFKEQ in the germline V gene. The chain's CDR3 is CASSPQRGGDGTDTQYF. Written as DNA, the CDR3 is TGTGCCAGCAGCCCCCAACGTGGGGGCGACGGCACAGATACGCAGTATTTT.

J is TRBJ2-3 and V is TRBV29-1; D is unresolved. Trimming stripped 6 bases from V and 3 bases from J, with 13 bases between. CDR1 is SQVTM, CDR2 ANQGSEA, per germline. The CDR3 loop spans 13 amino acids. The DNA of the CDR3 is TGCAGCGTGGTTAGCAGGTTGACAGATACGCAGTATTTT. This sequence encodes CSVVSRLTDTQYF.

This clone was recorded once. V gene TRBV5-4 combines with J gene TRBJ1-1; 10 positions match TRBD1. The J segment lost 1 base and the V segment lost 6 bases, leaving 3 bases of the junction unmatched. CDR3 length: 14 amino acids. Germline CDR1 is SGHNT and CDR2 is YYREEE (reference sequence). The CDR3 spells CASTRDRGNTEAFF. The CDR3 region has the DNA TGTGCCAGCACCCGGGACAGGGGGAACACTGAAGCTTTCTTT.

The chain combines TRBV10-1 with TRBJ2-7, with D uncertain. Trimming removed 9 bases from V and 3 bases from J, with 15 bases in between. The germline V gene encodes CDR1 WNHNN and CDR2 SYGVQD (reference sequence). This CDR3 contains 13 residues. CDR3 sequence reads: CARSLGFFYEQYF. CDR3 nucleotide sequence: TGCGCCAGGTCATTGGGTTTTTTCTACGAGCAGTACTTC.

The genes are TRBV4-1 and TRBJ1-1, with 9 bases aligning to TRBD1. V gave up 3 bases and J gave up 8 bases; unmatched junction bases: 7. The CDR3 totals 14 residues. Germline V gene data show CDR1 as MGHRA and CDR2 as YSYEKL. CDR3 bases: TGCGCCAGCAGCCAGGTTGACAGGGGGTGGGAAGCTTTCTTT. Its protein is CASSQVDRGWEAFF.

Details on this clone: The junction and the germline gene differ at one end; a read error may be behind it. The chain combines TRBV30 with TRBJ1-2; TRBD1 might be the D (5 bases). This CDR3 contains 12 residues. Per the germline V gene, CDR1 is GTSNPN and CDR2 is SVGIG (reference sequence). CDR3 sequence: CVWSTGRGGYTF. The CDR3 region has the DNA TGTGTCTGGAGCACCGGGAGGGGTGGCTACACCTTC.

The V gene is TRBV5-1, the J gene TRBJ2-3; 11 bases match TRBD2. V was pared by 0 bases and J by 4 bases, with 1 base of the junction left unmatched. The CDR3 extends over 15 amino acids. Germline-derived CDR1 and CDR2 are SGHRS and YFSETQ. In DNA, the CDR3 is TGCGCCAGCAGCTTGGCTAGCGGGAGGTCAGATACGCAGTATTTT. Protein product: CASSLASGRSDTQYF.

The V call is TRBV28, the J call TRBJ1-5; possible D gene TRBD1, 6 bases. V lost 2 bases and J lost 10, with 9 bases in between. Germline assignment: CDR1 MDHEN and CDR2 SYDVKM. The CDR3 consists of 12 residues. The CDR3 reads CASSLQGLPQHF. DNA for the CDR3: TGTGCCAGCAGTTTACAGGGGCTACCCCAGCATTTT.

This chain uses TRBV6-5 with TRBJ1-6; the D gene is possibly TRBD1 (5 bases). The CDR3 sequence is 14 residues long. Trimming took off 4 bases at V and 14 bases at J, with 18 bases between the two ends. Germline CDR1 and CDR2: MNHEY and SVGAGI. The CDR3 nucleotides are TGTGCCAGCAGTTCATCCTCAGGGATAAGCACCCTCCACTTT. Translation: CASSSSSGISTLHF.

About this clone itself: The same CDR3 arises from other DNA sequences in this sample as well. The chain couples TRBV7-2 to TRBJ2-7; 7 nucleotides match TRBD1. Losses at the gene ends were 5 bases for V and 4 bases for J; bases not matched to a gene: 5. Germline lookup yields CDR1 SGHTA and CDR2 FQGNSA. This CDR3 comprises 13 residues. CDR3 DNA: TGTGCCAGCAGCCCAAACAGGGGATACGAGCAGTACTTC. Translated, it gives CASSPNRGYEQYF.

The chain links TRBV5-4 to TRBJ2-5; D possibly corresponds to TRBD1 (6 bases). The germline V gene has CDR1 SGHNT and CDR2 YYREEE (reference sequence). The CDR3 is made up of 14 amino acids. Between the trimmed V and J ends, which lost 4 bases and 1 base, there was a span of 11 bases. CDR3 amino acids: CASSGPTGQETQYF. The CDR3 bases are TGTGCCAGCAGCGGGCCGACAGGCCAAGAGACCCAGTACTTC.

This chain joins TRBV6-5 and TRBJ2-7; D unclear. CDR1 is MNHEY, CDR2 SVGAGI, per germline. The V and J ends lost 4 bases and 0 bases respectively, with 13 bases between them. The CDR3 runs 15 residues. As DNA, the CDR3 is TGTGCCAGCAGTTTGAACAGCCTTAGCTCCTACGAGCAGTACTTC. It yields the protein CASSLNSLSSYEQYF.

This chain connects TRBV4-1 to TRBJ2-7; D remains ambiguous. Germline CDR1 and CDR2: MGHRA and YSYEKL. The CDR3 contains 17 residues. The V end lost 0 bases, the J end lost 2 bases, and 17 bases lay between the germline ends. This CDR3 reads CASSQDLVRHSTYEQYF. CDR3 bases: TGCGCCAGCAGCCAAGATTTAGTCCGGCACTCCACCTACGAGCAGTACTTC.

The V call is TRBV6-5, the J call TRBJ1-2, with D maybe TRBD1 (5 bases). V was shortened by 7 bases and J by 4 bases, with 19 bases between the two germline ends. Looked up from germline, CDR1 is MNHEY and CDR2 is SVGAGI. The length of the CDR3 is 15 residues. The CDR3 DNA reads TGTGCCAGCACCCCAACGGTAGGAGGGGTCTATGGCTACACCTTC. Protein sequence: CASTPTVGGVYGYTF.

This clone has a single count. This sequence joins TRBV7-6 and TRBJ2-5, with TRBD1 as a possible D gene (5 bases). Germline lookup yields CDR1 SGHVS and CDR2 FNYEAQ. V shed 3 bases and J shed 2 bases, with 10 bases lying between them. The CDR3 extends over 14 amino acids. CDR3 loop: CASSLRQPQETQYF. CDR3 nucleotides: TGTGCCAGCAGCTTGAGACAGCCACAAGAGACCCAGTACTTC.

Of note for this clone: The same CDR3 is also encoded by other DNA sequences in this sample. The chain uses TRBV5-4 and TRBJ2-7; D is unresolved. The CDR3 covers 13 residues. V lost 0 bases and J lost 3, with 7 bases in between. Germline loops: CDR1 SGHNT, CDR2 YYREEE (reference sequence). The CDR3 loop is CASSLDGYYEQYF. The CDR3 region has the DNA TGTGCCAGCAGCTTGGACGGGTACTACGAGCAGTACTTC.

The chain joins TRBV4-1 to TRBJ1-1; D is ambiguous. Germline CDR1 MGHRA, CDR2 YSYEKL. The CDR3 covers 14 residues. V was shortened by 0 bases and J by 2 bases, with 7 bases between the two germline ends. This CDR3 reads CASSQEAKNTEAFF. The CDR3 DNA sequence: TGCGCCAGCAGCCAAGAGGCCAAAAACACTGAAGCTTTCTTT.

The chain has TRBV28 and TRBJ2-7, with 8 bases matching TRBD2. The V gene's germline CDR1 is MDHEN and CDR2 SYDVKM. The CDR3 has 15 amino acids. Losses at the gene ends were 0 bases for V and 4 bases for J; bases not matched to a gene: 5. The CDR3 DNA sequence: TGTGCCAGCAGTTTATGGGACAGCGGGAGTTACGAGCAGTACTTC. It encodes CASSLWDSGSYEQYF.

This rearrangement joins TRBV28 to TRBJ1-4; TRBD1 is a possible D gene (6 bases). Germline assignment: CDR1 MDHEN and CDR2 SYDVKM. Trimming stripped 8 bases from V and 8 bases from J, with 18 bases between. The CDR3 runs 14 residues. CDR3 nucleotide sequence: TGTGCCAGCTCCCCAACAGGGTTGGAGGAAAAACTGTTTTTT. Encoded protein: CASSPTGLEEKLFF.

The chain's CDR3 is CASSGQQVYEQYF. The DNA of the CDR3 is TGTGCCAGCAGTGGACAACAGGTGTACGAGCAGTACTTC. The genes are TRBV6-1 and TRBJ2-7; D is possibly TRBD1 (5 bases). Trimming took 4 bases from V and 4 from J, leaving 11 bases between them. CDR1 and CDR2 from the germline V gene are MNHNS and SASEGT. CDR3 length: 13 amino acids.